This T cell receptor beta chain was captured in a study of read filtering for tumor transcriptome and immune sequencing. Study details: After DNase treatment, RNA was made into whole-transcriptome libraries. General study findings and limits: RNA-seq captured clonotypes less deeply and reliably than IR-seq.

Bone marrow was sampled from every patient at the time of active disease. The germline CDR1 and CDR2 sequences are ENHRY and SYGVKD. The CDR3 spans 14 residues. Trimming cost V 10 bases and J 0 bases; bases outside gene matches: 8. This clonotype was counted at least ten times. Its antigen is unknown. The library was built from 400 to 500 ng RNA with molecular barcoded adaptors for alpha/delta and beta/gamma chains. TCRdb processed the reads anew with MiXCR; each CDR3 protein has one entry. The sample lists 57,000 or so distinct CDR3 sequences; nearly 20% were seen once. The J gene is TRBJ2-7, the V gene TRBV10-3; TRBD2 matches at 8 bases. The clonotype originates from a donor at least 40 years old with multiple myeloma. The sequenced material came from a population of CD138-negative cells sorted from bone marrow. The CDR3 here is CATHPGTSSYEQYF. The CDR3 bases are TGTGCCACCCATCCCGGGACTAGCTCCTACGAGCAGTACTTC.